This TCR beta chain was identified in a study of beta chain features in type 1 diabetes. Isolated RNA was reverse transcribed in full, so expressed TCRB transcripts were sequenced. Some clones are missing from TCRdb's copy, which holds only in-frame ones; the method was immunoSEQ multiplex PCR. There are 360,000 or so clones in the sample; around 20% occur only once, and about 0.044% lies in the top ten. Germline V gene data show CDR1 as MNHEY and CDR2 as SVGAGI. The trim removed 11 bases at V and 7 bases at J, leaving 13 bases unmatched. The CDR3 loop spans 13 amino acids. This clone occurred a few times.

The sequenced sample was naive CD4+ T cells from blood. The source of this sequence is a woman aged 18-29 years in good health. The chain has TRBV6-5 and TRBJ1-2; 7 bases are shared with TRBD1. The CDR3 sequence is CAAHRGKQSGYTF. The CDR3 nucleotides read TGTGCCGCCCACAGGGGAAAGCAGTCTGGCTACACCTTC.